A selection of T cell receptor beta chains follows, all from one sample in a study of blood T cell repertoires in COVID-19. Here immunoSEQ multiplex PCR was the method, and the copy in TCRdb shows in-frame clones only, minus some. The sample lists approximately 90,000 clones; 60% to 80% were seen once. The sample consisted of peripheral blood. These receptors were taken from a woman older than 75 with acute or convalescent COVID-19. Both conserved end residues are part of each CDR3. D genes are given only for firm matches. Clone size is stated in some rows and not others, as once, few, many or a class when expanded.

TRBD1 TRBJ1-2 TRBV12-3/TRBV12-4 - CASSPGQGDGYTF TGTGCCAGCAGTCCGGGACAGGGGGATGGCTACACCTTC
TRBD1 TRBJ1-6 TRBV18 few CASSPRWGQGNNSPLHF TGTGCCAGCTCACCAAGATGGGGACAGGGGAATAATTCACCCCTCCACTTT
- TRBJ1-2 TRBV7-9 few CASSPPRVLSGYTF TGTGCCAGCAGCCCACCCAGGGTGTTGAGCGGCTACACCTTC
TRBD1 TRBJ1-5 TRBV10-3 - CAISESRAGGSQPQHF TGTGCCATCAGTGAGTCCCGGGCAGGGGGCTCTCAGCCCCAGCATTTT
TRBD1 TRBJ1-2 TRBV7-2 - CASSSTGTGVGYTF TGTGCCAGCAGCTCTACCGGGACAGGGGTCGGCTACACCTTC
- TRBJ1-6 TRBV10-1 - CASSESNPTWQAKRLLSPLHF TGCGCCAGCAGTGAGTCGAATCCCACCTGGCAGGCCAAACGATTATTATCACCCCTCCACTTT
- TRBJ1-2 TRBV20-1 - CSASHGRANYGYTF TGCAGTGCTAGTCATGGGAGGGCTAACTATGGCTACACCTTC
- TRBJ2-5 TRBV11-2 few CASSLSLETQYF TGTGCCAGCAGCTTGAGTTTAGAGACCCAGTACTTC
- TRBJ1-5 TRBV12-5 - CASGLSEGQPQHF TGTGCTAGTGGTTTGTCCGAGGGTCAGCCCCAGCATTTT
- TRBJ1-2 TRBV5-4 - CASSLNSNYGYTF TGTGCCAGCAGCTTGAACAGTAACTATGGCTACACCTTC
TRBD1 TRBJ1-1 TRBV7-2 - CASSSRQGYTEAFF TGTGCCAGCAGCTCGAGACAGGGTTACACTGAAGCTTTCTTT
- TRBJ1-2 TRBV2 - CASREQVSRDGYTF TGTGCCAGCAGGGAACAGGTATCGAGGGATGGCTACACCTTC
TRBD1 TRBJ1-4 TRBV11-1 - CASSTTGQGGEKLFF TGTGCCAGCAGCACCACTGGACAGGGAGGTGAAAAACTGTTTTTT
- TRBJ1-5 TRBV11-2 - CASSSIQGPHAQPQHF TGTGCCAGCAGCTCAATACAGGGACCGCACGCTCAGCCCCAGCATTTT
- TRBJ1-4 TRBV5-1 - CASSSTPSVSYLTNEKLFF TGCGCCAGCAGCTCGACTCCGTCAGTATCCTACTTGACTAATGAAAAACTGTTTTTT
TRBD2 TRBJ2-3 TRBV5-4 - CASSRERGAGTDTQYF TGTGCCAGCAGCCGCGAGCGGGGGGCCGGCACAGATACGCAGTATTTT
TRBD1 TRBJ1-5 TRBV5-5 - CASSQGQGANQPQHF TGTGCCAGCAGCCAAGGACAGGGGGCGAATCAGCCCCAGCATTTT
TRBD2 TRBJ2-5 TRBV30 once CAWRAPRRGGAAPAHQETQYF TGTGCCTGGCGGGCCCCCCGTCGCGGGGGGGCCGCTCCGGCCCATCAAGAGACCCAGTACTTC
- TRBJ1-2 TRBV7-2 - CASSWGSHYGYTF TGTGCCAGCAGCTGGGGCAGCCACTATGGCTACACCTTC
- TRBJ1-6 TRBV6-2/TRBV6-3 few CASSQRDSHSPLHF TGTGCCAGCAGTCAGCGGGACTCTCATTCACCCCTCCACTTT
- TRBJ1-2 TRBV2 - CASSPDTGYTF TGTGCCAGCAGCCCGGACACTGGCTACACCTTC
TRBD1 TRBJ1-5 TRBV7-2 - CASTITGGQPQHF TGTGCCAGCACCATTACAGGGGGTCAGCCCCAGCATTTT
TRBD1 TRBJ1-2 TRBV18 - CASSQGQGNYGYTF TGTGCCAGCTCACAGGGACAGGGCAACTATGGCTACACCTTC
- TRBJ1-1 TRBV2 few CASSETFGTEAFF TGTGCCAGCAGTGAAACGTTCGGGACTGAAGCTTTCTTT
TRBD1 TRBJ1-4 TRBV5-1 - CASSQTGGEGEKLFF TGCGCCAGCAGCCAGACAGGGGGAGAGGGTGAAAAACTGTTTTTT
- TRBJ2-5 TRBV6-5 - CASSYSSRGPQETQYF TGTGCCAGCAGTTACTCATCGCGGGGGCCACAAGAGACCCAGTACTTC
TRBD1 TRBJ2-7 TRBV29-1 - CSAAGGQGVLEQYF TGCAGCGCCGCTGGGGGACAGGGGGTCCTCGAGCAGTACTTC
- TRBJ1-2 TRBV28 - CASSLPRYGYTF TGTGCCAGCAGTTTACCCCGCTATGGCTACACCTTC
TRBD1 TRBJ1-6 TRBV28 many CASSPWGQGGSPLHF TGTGCCAGCAGTCCCTGGGGACAGGGGGGCTCACCCCTCCACTTT
- TRBJ1-5 TRBV4-1 - CASSLLAVDQPQHF TGCGCCAGCAGCCTGTTGGCGGTTGATCAGCCCCAGCATTTT
- TRBJ2-2 TRBV7-2 - CASSLQAWDTGELFF TGTGCCAGCAGCCTCCAGGCATGGGACACCGGGGAGCTGTTTTTT
- TRBJ1-2 TRBV6-5 - CASSSTGDYGYTF TGTGCCAGCAGTTCGACAGGCGACTATGGCTACACCTTC
- TRBJ1-3 TRBV6-2/TRBV6-3 - CASSYSRRPRDTIYF TGTGCCAGCAGTTACTCTCGCCGACCCAGGGACACCATATATTTT
- TRBJ2-1 TRBV18 once CASSPPGYNEQFF TGTGCCAGCTCACCCCCAGGGTACAATGAGCAGTTCTTC
TRBD2 TRBJ2-5 TRBV9 - CASSVGPLRTSGGAVETQYF TGTGCCAGCAGCGTAGGCCCTCTTCGGACTAGCGGGGGGGCCGTGGAGACCCAGTACTTC
TRBD1 TRBJ1-1 TRBV11-2 few CASSLDSTGWRTEAFF TGTGCCAGCAGCTTAGACTCGACAGGGTGGAGAACTGAAGCTTTCTTT
- TRBJ1-4 TRBV15 - CATSRDLQLNEKLFF TGTGCCACCAGCAGAGATTTACAGCTAAATGAAAAACTGTTTTTT
- TRBJ2-7 TRBV23-1 - CASSQSIAGARYF TGCGCCAGCAGTCAATCGATTGCGGGGGCGCGGTACTTC
TRBD1 TRBJ2-7 TRBV6-2/TRBV6-3 - CASSRDREQYF TGTGCCAGCAGCCGGGACAGGGAGCAGTACTTC
- TRBJ1-6 TRBV24-1 - CATSDPGGPLHF TGTGCCACCAGTGACCCCGGAGGACCCCTCCACTTT
- TRBJ1-4 TRBV4-3 - CASSQRMQGFRGNEKLFF TGCGCCAGCAGCCAACGGATGCAGGGTTTTAGGGGGAATGAAAAACTGTTTTTT
TRBD1 TRBJ1-2 TRBV10-3 - CAISESGTEGLGYTF TGTGCCATCAGTGAGTCGGGGACAGAAGGCTTAGGCTACACCTTC
- TRBJ1-1 TRBV10-3 - CAISESGGTEAFF TGTGCCATCAGTGAGTCCGGGGGAACTGAAGCTTTCTTT
TRBD1 TRBJ2-1 TRBV12-5 - CASGLQTGSVNEQFF TGTGCTAGTGGTCTTCAGACAGGGTCTGTAAATGAGCAGTTCTTC
- TRBJ1-1 TRBV7-2 - CASSLVRGAGEAFF TGTGCCAGCAGCTTAGTGCGGGGGGCGGGAGAAGCTTTCTTT
- TRBJ1-2 TRBV5-6 - CASSLLQATQYGYTF TGTGCCAGCAGCTTACTCCAAGCGACGCAGTATGGCTACACCTTC
TRBD1 TRBJ1-3 TRBV2 - CASSGGTGAFSGNTIYF TGTGCCAGCAGTGGCGGGACAGGAGCCTTCTCTGGAAACACCATATATTTT
- TRBJ1-3 TRBV7-8 - CASVPSVASGNTIYF TGTGCCAGCGTCCCTAGCGTGGCCTCTGGAAACACCATATATTTT
- TRBJ1-3 TRBV5-5 - CASSPDRTINTIYF TGTGCCAGCAGCCCTGACAGGACAATAAACACCATATATTTT
- TRBJ1-1 TRBV5-1 - CASSLLRNTEAFF TGCGCCAGCAGCTTGTTGCGGAACACTGAAGCTTTCTTT
TRBD1 TRBJ1-3 TRBV28 - CASRKTGGFGNTIYF TGTGCCAGCAGAAAGACAGGGGGCTTTGGAAACACCATATATTTT
- TRBJ1-5 TRBV6-6 - CASTSGQGTPPQHF TGTGCCAGCACCTCCGGGCAGGGAACACCGCCCCAGCATTTT
- TRBJ2-3 TRBV3-1/TRBV3-2 - CASSPYGQLGADTQYF TGTGCCAGCAGCCCGTATGGACAGCTGGGCGCAGATACGCAGTATTTT
- TRBJ2-5 TRBV12-3/TRBV12-4 - CASSLRPGETQYF TGTGCCAGCAGTTTAAGGCCGGGGGAGACCCAGTACTTC